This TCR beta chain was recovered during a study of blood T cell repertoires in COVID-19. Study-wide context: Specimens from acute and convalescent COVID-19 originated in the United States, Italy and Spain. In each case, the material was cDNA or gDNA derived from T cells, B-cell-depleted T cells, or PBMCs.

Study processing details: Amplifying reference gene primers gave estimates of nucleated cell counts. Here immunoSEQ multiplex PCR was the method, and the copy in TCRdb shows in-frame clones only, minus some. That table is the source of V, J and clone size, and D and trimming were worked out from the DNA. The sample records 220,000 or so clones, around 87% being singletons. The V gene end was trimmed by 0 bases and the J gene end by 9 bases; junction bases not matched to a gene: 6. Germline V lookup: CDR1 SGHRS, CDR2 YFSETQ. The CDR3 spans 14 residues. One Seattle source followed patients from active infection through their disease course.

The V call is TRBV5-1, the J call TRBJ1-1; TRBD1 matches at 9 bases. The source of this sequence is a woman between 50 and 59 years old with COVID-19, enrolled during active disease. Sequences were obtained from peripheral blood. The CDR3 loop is CASSLGDRASQAFF. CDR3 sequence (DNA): TGCGCCAGCAGCTTGGGGGACAGGGCTTCTCAAGCTTTCTTT.